The source of this TCR beta chain is a study of shared clonotypes between healthy human individuals. Germline V gives CDR1 SEHNR, CDR2 FQNEAQ (reference sequence). The CDR3 runs to 12 residues. V was clipped by 6 bases and J by 3 bases, with 6 bases between them. Naive-designated CD8 cells lacked CD45RO, were positively enriched for CCR7, and omitted terminally differentiated effector memory CD45RA+ cells. Only in-frame clones appear in the TCRdb table, and some are missing; sequencing was by immunoSEQ multiplex PCR. The data show about 680,000 clones, with about 90% seen just once and roughly 22% held by the top ten.

This chain uses TRBV7-9 with TRBJ2-1; D gene ambiguous. Material for sequencing was naive CD8+ T cells sorted from blood. The clonotype comes from a man in his thirties or forties in good health. CDR3 sequence reads: CASSQDYNEQFF. CDR3 nucleotides: TGTGCCAGCAGTCAGGACTACAATGAGCAGTTCTTC.